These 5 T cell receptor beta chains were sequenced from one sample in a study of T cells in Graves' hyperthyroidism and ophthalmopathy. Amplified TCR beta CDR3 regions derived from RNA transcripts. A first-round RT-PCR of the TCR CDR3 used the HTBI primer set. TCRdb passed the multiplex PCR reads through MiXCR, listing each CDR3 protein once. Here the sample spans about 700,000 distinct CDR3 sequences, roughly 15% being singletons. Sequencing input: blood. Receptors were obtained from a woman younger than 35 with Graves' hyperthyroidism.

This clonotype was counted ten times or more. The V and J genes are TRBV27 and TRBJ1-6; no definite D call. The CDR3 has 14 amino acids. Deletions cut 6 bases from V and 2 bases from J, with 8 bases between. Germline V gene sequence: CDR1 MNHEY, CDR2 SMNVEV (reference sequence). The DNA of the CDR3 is TGTGCCAGCAGGATGCGCGCCTATAATTCACCCCTCCACTTT. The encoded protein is CASRMRAYNSPLHF.

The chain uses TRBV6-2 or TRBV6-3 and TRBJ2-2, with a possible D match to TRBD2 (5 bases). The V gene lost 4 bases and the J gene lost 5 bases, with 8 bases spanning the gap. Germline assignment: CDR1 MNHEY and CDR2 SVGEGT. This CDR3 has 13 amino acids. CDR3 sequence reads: CASSWRVTGELFF. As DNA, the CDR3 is TGTGCCAGCAGTTGGCGGGTGACCGGGGAGCTGTTTTTT.

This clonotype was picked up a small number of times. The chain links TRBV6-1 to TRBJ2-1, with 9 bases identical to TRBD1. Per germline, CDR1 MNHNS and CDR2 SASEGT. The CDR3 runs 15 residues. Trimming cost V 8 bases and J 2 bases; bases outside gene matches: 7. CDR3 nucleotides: TGTGCCAGCCAGAGGGACAGGGTTCCCTACAATGAGCAGTTCTTC. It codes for CASQRDRVPYNEQFF.

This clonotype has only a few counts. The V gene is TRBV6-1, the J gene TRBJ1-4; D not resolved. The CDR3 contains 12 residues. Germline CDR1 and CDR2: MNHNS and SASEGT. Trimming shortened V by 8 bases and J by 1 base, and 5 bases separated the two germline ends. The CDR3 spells CASRGTNEKLFF. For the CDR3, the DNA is TGTGCCAGCCGGGGAACTAATGAAAAACTGTTTTTT.

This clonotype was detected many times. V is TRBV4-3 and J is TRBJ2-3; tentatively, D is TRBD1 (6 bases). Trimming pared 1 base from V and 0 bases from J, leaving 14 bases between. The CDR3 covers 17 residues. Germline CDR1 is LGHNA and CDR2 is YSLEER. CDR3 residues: CASSQVGTLHSTDTQYF. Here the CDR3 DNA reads TGCGCCAGCAGCCAAGTAGGGACACTACATAGCACAGATACGCAGTATTTT.